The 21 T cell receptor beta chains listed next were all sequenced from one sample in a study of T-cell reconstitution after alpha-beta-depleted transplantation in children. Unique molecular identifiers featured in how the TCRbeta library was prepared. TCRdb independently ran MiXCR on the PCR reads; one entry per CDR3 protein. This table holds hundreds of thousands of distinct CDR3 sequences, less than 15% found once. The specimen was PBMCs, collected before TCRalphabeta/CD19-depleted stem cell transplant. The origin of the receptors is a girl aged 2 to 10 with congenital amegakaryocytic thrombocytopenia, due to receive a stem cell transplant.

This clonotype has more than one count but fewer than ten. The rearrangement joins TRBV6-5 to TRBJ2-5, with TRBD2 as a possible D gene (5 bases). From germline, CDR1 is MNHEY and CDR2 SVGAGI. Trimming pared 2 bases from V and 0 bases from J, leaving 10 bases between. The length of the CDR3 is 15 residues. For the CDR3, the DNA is TGTGCCAGCAGTTACGGGCGGGTGAACCAAGAGACCCAGTACTTC. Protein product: CASSYGRVNQETQYF.

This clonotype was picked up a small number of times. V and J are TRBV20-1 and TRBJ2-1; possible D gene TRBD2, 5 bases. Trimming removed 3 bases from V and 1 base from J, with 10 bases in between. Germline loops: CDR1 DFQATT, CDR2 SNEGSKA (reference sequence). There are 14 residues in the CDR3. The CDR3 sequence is CSASSGMSYNEQFF. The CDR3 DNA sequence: TGCAGTGCTAGTTCGGGAATGTCCTACAATGAGCAGTTCTTC.

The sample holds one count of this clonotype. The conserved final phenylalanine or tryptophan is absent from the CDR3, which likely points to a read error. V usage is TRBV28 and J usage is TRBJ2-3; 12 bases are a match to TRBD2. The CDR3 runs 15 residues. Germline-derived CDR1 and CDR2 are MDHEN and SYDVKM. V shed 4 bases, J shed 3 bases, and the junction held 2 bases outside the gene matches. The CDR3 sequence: CASSSGLAGTDTQYL. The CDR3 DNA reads TGTGCCAGCAGTTCAGGACTAGCGGGAACAGATACGCAGTATCTT.

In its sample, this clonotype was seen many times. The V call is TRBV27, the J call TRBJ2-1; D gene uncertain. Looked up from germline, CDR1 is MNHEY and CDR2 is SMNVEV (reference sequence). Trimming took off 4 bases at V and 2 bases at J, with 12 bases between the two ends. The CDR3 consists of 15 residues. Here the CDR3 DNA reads TGTGCCAGCAGTTCCAACATTCTGACCTACAATGAGCAGTTCTTC. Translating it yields CASSSNILTYNEQFF.

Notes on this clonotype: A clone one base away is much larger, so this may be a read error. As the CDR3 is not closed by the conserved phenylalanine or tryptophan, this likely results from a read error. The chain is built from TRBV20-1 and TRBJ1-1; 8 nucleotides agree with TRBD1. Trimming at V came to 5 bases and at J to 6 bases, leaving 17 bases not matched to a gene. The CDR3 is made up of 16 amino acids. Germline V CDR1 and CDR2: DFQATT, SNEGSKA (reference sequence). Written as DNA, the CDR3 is TGCAGTGCTGCACACTCCGGGGGACAGGTTGAGGCTGAAGCTTTCTAT. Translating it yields CSAAHSGGQVEAEAFY.

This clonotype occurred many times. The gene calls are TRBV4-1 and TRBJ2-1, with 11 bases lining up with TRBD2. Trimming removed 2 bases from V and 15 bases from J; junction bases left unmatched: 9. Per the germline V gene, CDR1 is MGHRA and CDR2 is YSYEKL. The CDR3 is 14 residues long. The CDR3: CASSQIAGGPLGFF. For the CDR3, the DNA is TGCGCCAGCAGCCAAATAGCGGGAGGGCCATTGGGGTTCTTC.

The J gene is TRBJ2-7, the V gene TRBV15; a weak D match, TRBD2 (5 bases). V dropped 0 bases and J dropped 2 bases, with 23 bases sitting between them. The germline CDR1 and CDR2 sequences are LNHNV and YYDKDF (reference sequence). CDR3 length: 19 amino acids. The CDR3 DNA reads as TGTGCCACCAGCAGAGATTTTAAGAGTGCAGGAGGCTACCCCTACGAGCAGTACTTC. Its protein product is CATSRDFKSAGGYPYEQYF.

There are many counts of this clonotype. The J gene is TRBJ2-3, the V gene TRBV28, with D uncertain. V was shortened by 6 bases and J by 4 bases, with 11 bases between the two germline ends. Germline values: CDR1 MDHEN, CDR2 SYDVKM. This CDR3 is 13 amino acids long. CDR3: CASSPARADTQYF. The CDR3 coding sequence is TGTGCCAGCAGCCCGGCAAGGGCAGATACGCAGTATTTT.

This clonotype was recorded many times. The CDR3 DNA follows: TGTGCCAGCAGCCCGACCTCGCTAGATGAGCAGTTCTTC. It encodes CASSPTSLDEQFF. The V gene is TRBV9, the J gene TRBJ2-1, with no clear D. Trimming left V 4 bases short and J 8 bases short, with 13 bases between. Per the germline V gene, CDR1 is SGDLS and CDR2 is YYNGEE. CDR3 size: 13 residues.

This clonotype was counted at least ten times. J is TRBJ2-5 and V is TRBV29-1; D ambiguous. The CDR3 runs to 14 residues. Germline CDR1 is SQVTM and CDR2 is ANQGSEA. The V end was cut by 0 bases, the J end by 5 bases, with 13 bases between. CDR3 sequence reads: CSVEDDSYWETQYF. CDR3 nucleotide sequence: TGCAGCGTTGAAGATGACTCTTACTGGGAGACCCAGTACTTC.

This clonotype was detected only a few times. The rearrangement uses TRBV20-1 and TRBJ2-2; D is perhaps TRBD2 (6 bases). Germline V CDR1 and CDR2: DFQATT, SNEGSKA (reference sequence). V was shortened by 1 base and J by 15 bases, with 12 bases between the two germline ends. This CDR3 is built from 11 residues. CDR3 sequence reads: CSARGDSTMFF. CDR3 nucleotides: TGCAGTGCTAGAGGGGACTCCACGATGTTTTTT.

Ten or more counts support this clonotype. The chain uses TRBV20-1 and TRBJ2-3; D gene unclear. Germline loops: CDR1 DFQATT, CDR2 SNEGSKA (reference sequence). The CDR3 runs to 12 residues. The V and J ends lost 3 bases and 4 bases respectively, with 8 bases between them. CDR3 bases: TGCAGTGCTAGGTACTGGGCAGATACGCAGTATTTT. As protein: CSARYWADTQYF.

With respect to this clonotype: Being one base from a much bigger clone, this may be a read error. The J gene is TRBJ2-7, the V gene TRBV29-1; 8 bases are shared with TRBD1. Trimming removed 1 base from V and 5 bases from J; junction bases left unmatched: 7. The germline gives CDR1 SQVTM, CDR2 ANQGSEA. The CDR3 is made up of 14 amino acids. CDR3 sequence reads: CSVEGQGNIHEQYF. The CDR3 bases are TGCAGCGTTGAAGGACAGGGGAACATCCACGAGCAGTACTTC.

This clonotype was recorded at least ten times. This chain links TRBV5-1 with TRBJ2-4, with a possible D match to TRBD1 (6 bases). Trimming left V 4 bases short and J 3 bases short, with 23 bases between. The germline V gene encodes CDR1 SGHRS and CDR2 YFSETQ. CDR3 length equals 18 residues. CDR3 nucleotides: TGCGCCAGCAGCGAGTCACCCTCCGGGACAACTTACAAAAACATTCAGTACTTC. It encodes CASSESPSGTTYKNIQYF.

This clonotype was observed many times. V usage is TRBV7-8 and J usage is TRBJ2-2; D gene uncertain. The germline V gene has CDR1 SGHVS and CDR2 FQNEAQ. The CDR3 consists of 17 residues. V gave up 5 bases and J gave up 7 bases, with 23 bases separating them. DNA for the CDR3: TGTGCCAGCAGCCTTCTATTTGACCAACAGAGATTCGGGGAGCTGTTTTTT. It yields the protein CASSLLFDQQRFGELFF.

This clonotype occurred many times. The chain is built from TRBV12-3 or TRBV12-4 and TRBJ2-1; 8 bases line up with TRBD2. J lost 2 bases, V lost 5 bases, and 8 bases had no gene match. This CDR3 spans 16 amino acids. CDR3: CASSTPTGLAYNEQFF. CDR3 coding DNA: TGTGCCAGCAGTACCCCTACGGGACTAGCCTACAATGAGCAGTTCTTC.

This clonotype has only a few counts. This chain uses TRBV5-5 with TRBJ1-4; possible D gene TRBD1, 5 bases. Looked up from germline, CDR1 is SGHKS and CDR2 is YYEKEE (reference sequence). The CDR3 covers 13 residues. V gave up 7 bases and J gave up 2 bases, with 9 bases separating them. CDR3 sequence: CASGWGTNEKLFF. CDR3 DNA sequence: TGTGCCAGCGGCTGGGGGACTAATGAAAAACTGTTTTTT.

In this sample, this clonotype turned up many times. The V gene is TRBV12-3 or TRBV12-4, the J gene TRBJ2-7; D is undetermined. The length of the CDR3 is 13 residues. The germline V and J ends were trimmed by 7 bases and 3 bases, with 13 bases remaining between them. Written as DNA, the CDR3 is TGTGCCAGCAACGAGGAAGGTATCTACGAGCAGTACTTC. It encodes CASNEEGIYEQYF.

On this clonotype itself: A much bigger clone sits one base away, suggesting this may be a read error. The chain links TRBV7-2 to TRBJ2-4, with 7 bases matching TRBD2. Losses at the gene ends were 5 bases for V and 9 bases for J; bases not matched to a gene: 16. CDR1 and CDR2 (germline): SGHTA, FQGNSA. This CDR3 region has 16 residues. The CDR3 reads CASSRIACGSYGIQYF. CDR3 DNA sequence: TGTGCCAGCAGCAGAATCGCTTGCGGGAGCTACGGCATTCAGTACTTC.

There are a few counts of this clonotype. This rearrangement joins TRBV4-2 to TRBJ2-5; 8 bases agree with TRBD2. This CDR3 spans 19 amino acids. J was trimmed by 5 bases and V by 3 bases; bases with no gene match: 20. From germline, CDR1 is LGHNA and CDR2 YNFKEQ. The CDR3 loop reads CASSHYFLATSGRWETQYF. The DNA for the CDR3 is TGTGCCAGCAGCCATTACTTCCTTGCAACTAGCGGTCGTTGGGAGACCCAGTACTTC.

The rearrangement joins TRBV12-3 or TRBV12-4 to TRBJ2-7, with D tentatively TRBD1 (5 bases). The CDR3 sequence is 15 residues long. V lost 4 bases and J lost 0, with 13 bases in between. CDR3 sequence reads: CASSSPTRVSYEQYF. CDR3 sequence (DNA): TGTGCCAGCAGTTCCCCGACCAGGGTCTCCTACGAGCAGTACTTC.